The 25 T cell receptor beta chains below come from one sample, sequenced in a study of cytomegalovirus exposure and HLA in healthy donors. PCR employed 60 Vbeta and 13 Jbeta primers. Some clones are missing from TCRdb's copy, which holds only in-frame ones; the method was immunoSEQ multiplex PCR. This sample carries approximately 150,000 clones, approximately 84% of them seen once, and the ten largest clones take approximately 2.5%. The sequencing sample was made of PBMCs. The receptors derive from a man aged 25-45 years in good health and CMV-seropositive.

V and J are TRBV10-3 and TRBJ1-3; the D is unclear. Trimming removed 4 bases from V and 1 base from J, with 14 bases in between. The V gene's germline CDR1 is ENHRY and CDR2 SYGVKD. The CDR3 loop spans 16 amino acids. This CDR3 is CAISAWAVSSGNTIYF. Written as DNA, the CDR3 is TGTGCCATCAGTGCCTGGGCAGTTTCTTCTGGAAACACCATATATTTT.

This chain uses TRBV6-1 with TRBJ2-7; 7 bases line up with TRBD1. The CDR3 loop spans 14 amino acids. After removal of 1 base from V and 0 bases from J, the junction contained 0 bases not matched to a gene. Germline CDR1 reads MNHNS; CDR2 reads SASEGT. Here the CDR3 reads CASSEGDSSYEQYV. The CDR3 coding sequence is TGTGCCAGCAGTGAAGGGGACAGCTCCTACGAGCAGTACGTC.

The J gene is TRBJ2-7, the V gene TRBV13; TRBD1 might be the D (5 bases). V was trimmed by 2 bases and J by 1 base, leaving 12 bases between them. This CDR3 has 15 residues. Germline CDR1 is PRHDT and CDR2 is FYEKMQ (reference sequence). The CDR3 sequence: CASSLRAGPSYEQYF. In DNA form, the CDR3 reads TGTGCCAGCAGCTTAAGGGCAGGGCCATCCTACGAGCAGTACTTC. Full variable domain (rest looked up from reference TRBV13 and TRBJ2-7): AAGVIQSPRHLIKEKRETATLKCYPIPRHDTVYWYQQGPGQDPQFLISFYEKMQSDKGSIPDRFSAQQFSDYHSELNMSSLELGDSALYFCASSLRAGPSYEQYFGPGTRLTVT.

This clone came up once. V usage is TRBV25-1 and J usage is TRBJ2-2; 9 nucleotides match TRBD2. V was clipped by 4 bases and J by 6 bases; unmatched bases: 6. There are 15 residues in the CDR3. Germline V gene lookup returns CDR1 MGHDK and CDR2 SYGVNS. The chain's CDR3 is CASSASGIVSGELFF. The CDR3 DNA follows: TGTGCCAGCAGTGCTAGCGGGATAGTGTCCGGGGAGCTGTTTTTT. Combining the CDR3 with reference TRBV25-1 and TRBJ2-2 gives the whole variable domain EADIYQTPRYLVIGTGKKITLECSQTMGHDKMYWYQQDPGMELHLIHYSYGVNSTEKGDLSSESTVSRIRTEHFPLTLESARPSHTSQYLCASSASGIVSGELFFGEGSRLTVL.

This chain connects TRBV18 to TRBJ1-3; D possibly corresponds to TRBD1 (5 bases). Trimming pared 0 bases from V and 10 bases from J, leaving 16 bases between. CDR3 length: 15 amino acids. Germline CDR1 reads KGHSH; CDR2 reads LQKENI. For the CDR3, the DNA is TGTGCCAGCTCACCACCGGGGCGAGGTTGGAAAACCATATATTTT. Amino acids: CASSPPGRGWKTIYF.

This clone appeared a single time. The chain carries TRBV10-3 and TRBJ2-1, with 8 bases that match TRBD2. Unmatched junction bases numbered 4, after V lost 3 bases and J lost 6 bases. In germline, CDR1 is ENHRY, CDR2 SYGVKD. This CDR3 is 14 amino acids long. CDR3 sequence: CAISDGRDPNEQFF. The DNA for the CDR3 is TGTGCCATCAGTGACGGGAGGGACCCCAATGAGCAGTTCTTC.

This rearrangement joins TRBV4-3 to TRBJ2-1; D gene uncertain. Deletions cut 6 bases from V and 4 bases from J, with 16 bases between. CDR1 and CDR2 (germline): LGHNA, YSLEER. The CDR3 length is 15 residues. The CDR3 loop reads CASSRGYLNYNEQFF. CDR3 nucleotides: TGCGCCAGCAGTCGCGGCTACCTCAATTACAATGAGCAGTTCTTC.

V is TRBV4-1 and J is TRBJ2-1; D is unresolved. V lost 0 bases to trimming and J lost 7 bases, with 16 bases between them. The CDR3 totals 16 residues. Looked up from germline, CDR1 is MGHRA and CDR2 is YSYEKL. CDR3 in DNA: TGCGCCAGCAGCCAAGATCTCGGCGGCTACCTAAATGAGCAGTTCTTC. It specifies CASSQDLGGYLNEQFF.

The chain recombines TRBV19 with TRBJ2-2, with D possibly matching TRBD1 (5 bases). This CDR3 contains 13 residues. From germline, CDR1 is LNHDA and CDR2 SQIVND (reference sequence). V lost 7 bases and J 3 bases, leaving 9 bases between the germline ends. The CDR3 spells CASKGDYTGELFF. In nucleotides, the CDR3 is TGTGCCAGTAAAGGGGATTACACCGGGGAGCTGTTTTTT.

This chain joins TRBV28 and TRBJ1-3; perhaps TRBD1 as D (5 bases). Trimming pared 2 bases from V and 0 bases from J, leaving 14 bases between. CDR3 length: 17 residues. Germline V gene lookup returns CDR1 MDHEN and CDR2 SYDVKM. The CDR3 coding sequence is TGTGCCAGCAGTTTAAGGCAGGGCTTAGGCTCTGGAAACACCATATATTTT. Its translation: CASSLRQGLGSGNTIYF.

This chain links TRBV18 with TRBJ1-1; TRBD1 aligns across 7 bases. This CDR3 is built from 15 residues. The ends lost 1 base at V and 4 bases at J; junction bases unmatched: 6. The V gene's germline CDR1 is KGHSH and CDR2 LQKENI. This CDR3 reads CASSPRTGKGTEAFF. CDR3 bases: TGTGCCAGCTCACCACGGACAGGAAAGGGCACTGAAGCTTTCTTT.

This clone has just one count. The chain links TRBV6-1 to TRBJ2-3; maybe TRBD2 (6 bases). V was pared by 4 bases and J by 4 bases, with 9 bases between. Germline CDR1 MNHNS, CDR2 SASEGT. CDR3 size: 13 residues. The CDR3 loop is CASSVEGPDTQYF. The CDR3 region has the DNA TGTGCCAGCAGTGTGGAGGGCCCAGATACGCAGTATTTT.

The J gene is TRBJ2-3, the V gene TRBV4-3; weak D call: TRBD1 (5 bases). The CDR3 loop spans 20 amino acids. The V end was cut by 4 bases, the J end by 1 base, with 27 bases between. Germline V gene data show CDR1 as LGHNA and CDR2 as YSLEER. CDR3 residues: CASSPRGAHLLPSRTDTQYF. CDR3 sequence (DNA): TGCGCCAGCAGCCCAAGGGGTGCCCACTTACTACCCTCCCGCACAGATACGCAGTATTTT.

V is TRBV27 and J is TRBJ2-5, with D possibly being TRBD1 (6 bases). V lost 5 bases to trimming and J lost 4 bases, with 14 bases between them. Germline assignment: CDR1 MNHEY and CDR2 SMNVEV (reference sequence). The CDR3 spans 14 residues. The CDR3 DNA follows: TGTGCCAGCAGTACCGGGACACTGCTAGAGACCCAGTACTTC. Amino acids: CASSTGTLLETQYF.

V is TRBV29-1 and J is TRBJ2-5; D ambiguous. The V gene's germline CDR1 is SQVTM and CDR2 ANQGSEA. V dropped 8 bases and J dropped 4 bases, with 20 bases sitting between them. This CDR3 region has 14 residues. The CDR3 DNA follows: TGCAGCTCCTCCTCCGGGTCTCGGTTAGAGACCCAGTACTTC. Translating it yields CSSSSGSRLETQYF.

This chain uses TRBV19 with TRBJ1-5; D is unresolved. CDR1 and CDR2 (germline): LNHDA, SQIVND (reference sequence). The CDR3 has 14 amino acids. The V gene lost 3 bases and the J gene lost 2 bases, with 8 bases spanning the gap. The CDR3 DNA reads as TGTGCCAGTAGTATCGGCACAGGCAATCAGCCCCAGCATTTT. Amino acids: CASSIGTGNQPQHF.

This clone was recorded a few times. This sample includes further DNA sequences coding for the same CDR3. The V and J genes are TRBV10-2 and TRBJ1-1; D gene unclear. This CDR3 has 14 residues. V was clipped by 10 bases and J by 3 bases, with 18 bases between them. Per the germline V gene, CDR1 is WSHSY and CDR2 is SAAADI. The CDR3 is CATSRPGADTEAFF. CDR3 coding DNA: TGCGCCACCTCACGACCCGGTGCGGACACTGAAGCTTTCTTT.

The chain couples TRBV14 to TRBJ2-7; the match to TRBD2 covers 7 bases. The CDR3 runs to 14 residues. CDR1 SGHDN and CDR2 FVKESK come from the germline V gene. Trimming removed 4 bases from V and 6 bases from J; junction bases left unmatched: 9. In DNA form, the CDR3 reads TGTGCCAGCAGCCCACGGACTAGTTTCGGCGAGCAGTACTTC. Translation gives CASSPRTSFGEQYF.

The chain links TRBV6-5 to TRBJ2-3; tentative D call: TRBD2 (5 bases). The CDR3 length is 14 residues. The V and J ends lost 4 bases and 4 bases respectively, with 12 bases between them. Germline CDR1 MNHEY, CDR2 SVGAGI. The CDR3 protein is CASSSSGSADTQYF. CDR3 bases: TGTGCCAGCAGTTCTAGTGGGAGCGCAGATACGCAGTATTTT.

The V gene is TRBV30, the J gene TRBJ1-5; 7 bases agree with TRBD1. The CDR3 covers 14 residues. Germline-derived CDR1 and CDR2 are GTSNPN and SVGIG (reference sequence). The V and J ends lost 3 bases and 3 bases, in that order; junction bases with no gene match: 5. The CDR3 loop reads CAWSRTGLNQPQHF. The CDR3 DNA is TGTGCCTGGAGCAGGACAGGACTCAATCAGCCCCAGCATTTT.

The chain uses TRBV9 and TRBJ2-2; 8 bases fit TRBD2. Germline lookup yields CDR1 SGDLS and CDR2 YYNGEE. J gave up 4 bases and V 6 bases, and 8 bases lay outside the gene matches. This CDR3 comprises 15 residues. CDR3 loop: CASNPAGVSTGELFF. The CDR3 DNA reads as TGTGCCAGCAATCCAGCGGGAGTAAGCACCGGGGAGCTGTTTTTT.

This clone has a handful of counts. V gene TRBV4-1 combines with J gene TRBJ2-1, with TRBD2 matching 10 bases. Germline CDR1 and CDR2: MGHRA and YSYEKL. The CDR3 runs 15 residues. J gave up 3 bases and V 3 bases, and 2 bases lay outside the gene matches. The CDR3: CASSHTSGVYNEQFF. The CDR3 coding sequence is TGCGCCAGCAGCCATACTAGCGGGGTCTACAATGAGCAGTTCTTC.

Here the CDR3 DNA reads TGTGCCAGCAGTGAAGCGGGGACTAGCGGGAGCAATGAGCAGTTCTTC. It specifies CASSEAGTSGSNEQFF. V is TRBV6-1 and J is TRBJ2-1; 14 bases fit TRBD2. The V gene's germline CDR1 is MNHNS and CDR2 SASEGT. V lost 0 bases to trimming and J lost 6 bases; unmatched junction nucleotides: 1. This CDR3 region has 16 residues.

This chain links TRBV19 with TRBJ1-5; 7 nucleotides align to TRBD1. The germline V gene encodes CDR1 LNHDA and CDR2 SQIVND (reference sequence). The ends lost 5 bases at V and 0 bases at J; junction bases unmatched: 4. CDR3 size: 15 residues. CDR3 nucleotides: TGTGCCAGTAGTCAGACAGGGATTAGCAATCAGCCCCAGCATTTT. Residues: CASSQTGISNQPQHF.

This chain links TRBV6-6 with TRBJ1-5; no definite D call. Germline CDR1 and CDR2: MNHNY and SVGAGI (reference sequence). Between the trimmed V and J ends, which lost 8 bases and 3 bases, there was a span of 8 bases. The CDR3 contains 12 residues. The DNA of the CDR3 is TGTGCCAGCCATAACTACAATCAGCCCCAGCATTTT. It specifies CASHNYNQPQHF.